This is a list of T cell receptor beta chains from one sample in a study of control samples from healthy donors and cancer patients. Sequencing used immunoSEQ multiplex PCR; TCRdb keeps in-frame clones, though not all of them. The sample lists 90,000 to 150,000 clones; approximately 90% were seen once. The sequencing input was blood. These receptors were taken from a man aged 35-49 years in good health. Each CDR3 is given with its conserved first and last residue. The order of the fields is CDR3 DNA, CDR3 protein, J gene, V gene, D gene, clone size. D genes are given only for firm matches. Rows may omit the clone size; those that give it use once, few, many or a size class.

CDR3 DNA: TGTGTCAGCAGCCCCTTAGACAGGCCCGCCTACGAGCAGTACTTC
CDR3 protein: CVSSPLDRPAYEQYF
J gene: TRBJ2-7
V gene: TRBV9
D gene: .
clone size: .

CDR3 DNA: TGTGCCAGCAGCTCGAATCGGGACAGGTACAATGAGCAGTTCTTC
CDR3 protein: CASSSNRDRYNEQFF
J gene: TRBJ2-1
V gene: TRBV7-9
D gene: TRBD1
clone size: .

CDR3 DNA: TGTGCCAGTACGGCGAGGGAAAAACTGTTTTTT
CDR3 protein: CASTAREKLFF
J gene: TRBJ1-4
V gene: TRBV19
D gene: .
clone size: .

CDR3 DNA: TGTGCTAGTGGTTTAATACAAATCGGAACCGGGGAGCTGTTTTTT
CDR3 protein: CASGLIQIGTGELFF
J gene: TRBJ2-2
V gene: TRBV12-5
D gene: .
clone size: .

CDR3 DNA: TGTGCCAGCTGTCGAGGGGTCCAAGAGACCCAGTACTTC
CDR3 protein: CASCRGVQETQYF
J gene: TRBJ2-5
V gene: TRBV6-5
D gene: .
clone size: .

CDR3 DNA: TGCGCCAGCAGCCAAGGGTTCGGGTATCAGCCCCAGCATTTT
CDR3 protein: CASSQGFGYQPQHF
J gene: TRBJ1-5
V gene: TRBV4-1
D gene: .
clone size: .

CDR3 DNA: TGTACCAGCAGCGACTACAATGAGCAGTTCTTC
CDR3 protein: CTSSDYNEQFF
J gene: TRBJ2-1
V gene: TRBV7-3
D gene: .
clone size: .

CDR3 DNA: TGTGCCAGCAGCATCGGGAGTAGCGGGGGGGCAGATACGCAGTATTTT
CDR3 protein: CASSIGSSGGADTQYF
J gene: TRBJ2-3
V gene: TRBV7-2
D gene: TRBD2
clone size: .

CDR3 DNA: TGTGCCAGCTCACCACCGCCGGCCAGGGTCCCCTACGAGCAGTACTTC
CDR3 protein: CASSPPPARVPYEQYF
J gene: TRBJ2-7
V gene: TRBV18
D gene: .
clone size: .

CDR3 DNA: TGTGCCACCAGTGATTTTTTAGGATCTAAAGCTTTCTTT
CDR3 protein: CATSDFLGSKAFF
J gene: TRBJ1-1
V gene: TRBV24-1
D gene: .
clone size: .

CDR3 DNA: TGTGCCAGCAGTTACTCGATACACAGGGCCACTGAAGCTTTCTTT
CDR3 protein: CASSYSIHRATEAFF
J gene: TRBJ1-1
V gene: TRBV6-5
D gene: .
clone size: .

CDR3 DNA: TGTGCTAGTGGCCGTGCCACTGGGACTAGCGGGGGGGGCGGGGCCAACGTCCTGACTTTC
CDR3 protein: CASGRATGTSGGGGANVLTF
J gene: TRBJ2-6
V gene: TRBV12-5
D gene: TRBD2
clone size: .

CDR3 DNA: TGTGCCAGCTCATCCGGGACTCAAGAGACCCAGTACTTC
CDR3 protein: CASSSGTQETQYF
J gene: TRBJ2-5
V gene: TRBV18
D gene: .
clone size: .

CDR3 DNA: TGTGCCAGCAGTTTCACCAATCAGCCCCAGCATTTT
CDR3 protein: CASSFTNQPQHF
J gene: TRBJ1-5
V gene: TRBV12-3/TRBV12-4
D gene: .
clone size: few

CDR3 DNA: TGTGCCAGCAGCTTGTACGGCTACGAGCAGTACTTC
CDR3 protein: CASSLYGYEQYF
J gene: TRBJ2-7
V gene: TRBV5-5
D gene: .
clone size: .

CDR3 DNA: TGTGCCAGTAGTGCGCCCGACAGGCTTTACAATGAGCAGTTCTTC
CDR3 protein: CASSAPDRLYNEQFF
J gene: TRBJ2-1
V gene: TRBV19
D gene: .
clone size: .

CDR3 DNA: TGTGCCAGCAGTCCCCCGGTGGGGCGGGGGGACGCGTTCTTC
CDR3 protein: CASSPPVGRGDAFF
J gene: TRBJ2-1
V gene: TRBV27
D gene: TRBD2
clone size: .

CDR3 DNA: TGTGCCTTCCTTCGGGGGGCTAAGGGGGAGCTGTTTTTT
CDR3 protein: CAFLRGAKGELFF
J gene: TRBJ2-2
V gene: TRBV30
D gene: .
clone size: .

CDR3 DNA: TGTGCCAGCTCACCCGGGACAGGGTTTCAGCCCCAGCATTTT
CDR3 protein: CASSPGTGFQPQHF
J gene: TRBJ1-5
V gene: TRBV18
D gene: TRBD1
clone size: .

CDR3 DNA: TGCAGCGTGGATTATGGGACAACGCGAACTGAAGCTTTCTTT
CDR3 protein: CSVDYGTTRTEAFF
J gene: TRBJ1-1
V gene: TRBV29-1
D gene: .
clone size: .

CDR3 DNA: TGTGCCACCAGCAGAGATCGGCTAGCGCTGAACACCGGGGAGCTGTTTTTT
CDR3 protein: CATSRDRLALNTGELFF
J gene: TRBJ2-2
V gene: TRBV15
D gene: .
clone size: few

CDR3 DNA: TGTGCCAGCTCACCAGGCAGGACCTACGAGCAGTACTTC
CDR3 protein: CASSPGRTYEQYF
J gene: TRBJ2-7
V gene: TRBV18
D gene: .
clone size: few

CDR3 DNA: TGTGCCAGCTCACCACCGATGGCCGAAGGGGGTGAAAAACTGTTTTTT
CDR3 protein: CASSPPMAEGGEKLFF
J gene: TRBJ1-4
V gene: TRBV18
D gene: .
clone size: .

CDR3 DNA: TGTGCCAGCAGCTCAACGGGACTAGCGGGCAATGAGCAGTTCTTC
CDR3 protein: CASSSTGLAGNEQFF
J gene: TRBJ2-1
V gene: TRBV7-2
D gene: TRBD2
clone size: .

CDR3 DNA: TGTGCCAGCAGCTCCCACCTAGCGGGGGCCGTCACAGATACGCAGTATTTT
CDR3 protein: CASSSHLAGAVTDTQYF
J gene: TRBJ2-3
V gene: TRBV7-8
D gene: TRBD2
clone size: .

CDR3 DNA: TGTGCCAGCAGTCGTGACAGTGCCTATGGCTACACCTTC
CDR3 protein: CASSRDSAYGYTF
J gene: TRBJ1-2
V gene: TRBV12-3/TRBV12-4
D gene: .
clone size: .

CDR3 DNA: TGTGCCAGCAGCCTAAGACAGGGGGCCTACGAGCAGTACTTC
CDR3 protein: CASSLRQGAYEQYF
J gene: TRBJ2-7
V gene: TRBV6-2/TRBV6-3
D gene: TRBD1
clone size: .

CDR3 DNA: TGCGCCAGCAGCTCCGCGTCCGCCCTCTACGAGCAGTACTTC
CDR3 protein: CASSSASALYEQYF
J gene: TRBJ2-7
V gene: TRBV5-1
D gene: .
clone size: .

CDR3 DNA: TGTGCCAGCTTAAACAAAAATTTAGAGAACACTGAAGCTTTCTTT
CDR3 protein: CASLNKNLENTEAFF
J gene: TRBJ1-1
V gene: TRBV18
D gene: .
clone size: .

CDR3 DNA: TGTGCCAGCAGTGTGAAAGTCAACCACGAGCAGTACTTC
CDR3 protein: CASSVKVNHEQYF
J gene: TRBJ2-7
V gene: TRBV2
D gene: .
clone size: .

CDR3 DNA: TGTGCCAGCTCACCAGTAGGTGGGACGGGCTCCTACGAGCAGTACTTC
CDR3 protein: CASSPVGGTGSYEQYF
J gene: TRBJ2-7
V gene: TRBV18
D gene: .
clone size: once

CDR3 DNA: TGTGCCAGCTCACCAGGCAGGAACACTGAAGCTTTCTTT
CDR3 protein: CASSPGRNTEAFF
J gene: TRBJ1-1
V gene: TRBV18
D gene: .
clone size: .

CDR3 DNA: TGTGCCAGCAGCTTCCAGGATGGTCAGCCCCAGCATTTT
CDR3 protein: CASSFQDGQPQHF
J gene: TRBJ1-5
V gene: TRBV7-2
D gene: .
clone size: .

CDR3 DNA: TGTGCTACCGAGGGCGGTAGCAATGAGCAGTTCTTC
CDR3 protein: CATEGGSNEQFF
J gene: TRBJ2-1
V gene: TRBV10-3
D gene: .
clone size: .

CDR3 DNA: TGTGCCAGCAGGGGACCGCGAGGCTACACCTTC
CDR3 protein: CASRGPRGYTF
J gene: TRBJ1-2
V gene: TRBV28
D gene: .
clone size: .

CDR3 DNA: TGCGCCAGCAGCCAAGATTGGGGACAGCGCAATCAGCCCCAGCATTTT
CDR3 protein: CASSQDWGQRNQPQHF
J gene: TRBJ1-5
V gene: TRBV4-1
D gene: TRBD1
clone size: .

CDR3 DNA: TGTGCCTGGAGTGGGGCCGACAGCGGTCGTCCAACTAATGAAAAACTGTTTTTT
CDR3 protein: CAWSGADSGRPTNEKLFF
J gene: TRBJ1-4
V gene: TRBV30
D gene: .
clone size: .

CDR3 DNA: TGTGCCAGCAGCTTAGCTGGGGACGCAGCTAACTATGGCTACACCTTC
CDR3 protein: CASSLAGDAANYGYTF
J gene: TRBJ1-2
V gene: TRBV7-9
D gene: .
clone size: .

CDR3 DNA: TGTGCCAGCAGCTTAGCGCGAGAGACCCAGTACTTC
CDR3 protein: CASSLARETQYF
J gene: TRBJ2-5
V gene: TRBV7-2
D gene: .
clone size: .

CDR3 DNA: TGTGCCAGCAGAGAAGGACTAGCGGGGAGCTCCTACAATGAGCAGTTCTTC
CDR3 protein: CASREGLAGSSYNEQFF
J gene: TRBJ2-1
V gene: TRBV6-1
D gene: TRBD2
clone size: .

CDR3 DNA: TGCAGTGCTAGTGGGGTCGCTGGAAACACCATATATTTT
CDR3 protein: CSASGVAGNTIYF
J gene: TRBJ1-3
V gene: TRBV20-1
D gene: .
clone size: .

CDR3 DNA: TGTGCTAGTGGTCCCTGGACAGTCTCAGCGGGGATCTCTGGAAACACCATATATTTT
CDR3 protein: CASGPWTVSAGISGNTIYF
J gene: TRBJ1-3
V gene: TRBV12-5
D gene: .
clone size: .

CDR3 DNA: TGTGCCTGGAAATGGGAACGCCGGACATCTGAAGCTTTCTTT
CDR3 protein: CAWKWERRTSEAFF
J gene: TRBJ1-1
V gene: TRBV30
D gene: .
clone size: .

CDR3 DNA: TGTGCCAGCAGCTTGATCGGGACAGATGAAGCTTTCTTT
CDR3 protein: CASSLIGTDEAFF
J gene: TRBJ1-1
V gene: TRBV5-6
D gene: TRBD1
clone size: once

CDR3 DNA: TGTGCCAGCAGCCGGGGGTTAGCGGGGGCCACAGATACGCAGTATTTT
CDR3 protein: CASSRGLAGATDTQYF
J gene: TRBJ2-3
V gene: TRBV9
D gene: TRBD2
clone size: .

CDR3 DNA: TGTGCCAGCAGGTTAAACTATGAAGCTTTCTTT
CDR3 protein: CASRLNYEAFF
J gene: TRBJ1-1
V gene: TRBV12-3/TRBV12-4
D gene: .
clone size: few

CDR3 DNA: TGTGCCACCAGCAGAGCCCTGTATAAACGGCAGGGGCCTGGCTACACCTTC
CDR3 protein: CATSRALYKRQGPGYTF
J gene: TRBJ1-2
V gene: TRBV15
D gene: .
clone size: .

CDR3 DNA: TGTGCCAGTAGTACGACAGGGCTTCGAGGTCAAGCTTTCTTT
CDR3 protein: CASSTTGLRGQAFF
J gene: TRBJ1-1
V gene: TRBV19
D gene: TRBD1
clone size: .

CDR3 DNA: TGTGCCAGCAGCAAAGGGACAGGGGACAATCAGCCCCAGCATTTT
CDR3 protein: CASSKGTGDNQPQHF
J gene: TRBJ1-5
V gene: TRBV5-8
D gene: TRBD1
clone size: .

CDR3 DNA: TGTGCCAGCAGCCCAACGCGGACATCACGAGAAAAACTGTTTTTT
CDR3 protein: CASSPTRTSREKLFF
J gene: TRBJ1-4
V gene: TRBV6-5
D gene: .
clone size: .

CDR3 DNA: TGTGCCACCAGTGATCACAGGGGGCCGAATGAAAAACTGTTTTTT
CDR3 protein: CATSDHRGPNEKLFF
J gene: TRBJ1-4
V gene: TRBV24-1
D gene: TRBD1
clone size: .

CDR3 DNA: TGTGCCAGCAGTGAACTTGGAGGGGAGATAAACTCCTACGAGCAGTACTTC
CDR3 protein: CASSELGGEINSYEQYF
J gene: TRBJ2-7
V gene: TRBV6-1
D gene: .
clone size: .

CDR3 DNA: TGTGCCAGCTCACCCCCGGGAGCCCAACCCTCCTACGAGCAGTACTTC
CDR3 protein: CASSPPGAQPSYEQYF
J gene: TRBJ2-7
V gene: TRBV18
D gene: .
clone size: .